This T cell receptor (beta chain) was recorded in a study of CD8 T cells in ankylosing spondylitis. Regarding the study as a whole: A TCR beta motif of about 8 highly homologous variants appeared characteristic of ankylosing spondylitis blood.

Per the germline V gene, CDR1 is SGHTA and CDR2 is FQGTGA. CDR3 length: 15 residues. The ends were cut back, 0 bases at V and 2 bases at J, with 11 bases in the middle. Quantitative 5'-RACE was performed with molecular barcodes, and it yielded the TCR beta libraries. TCRdb re-derived calls from the 5' RACE reads in MiXCR, one entry per CDR3 protein. Of 250,000 or so distinct CDR3 sequences listed, under 30% are singletons. This clonotype was counted only a few times. Its antigen is as yet unknown. The source of this sequence is a male donor with ankylosing spondylitis or in good health (not recorded which). The V gene is TRBV7-3, the J gene TRBJ2-7; the D is unclear. Sequencing was performed on blood, either unsorted or a sorted T cell fraction (not recorded which). The CDR3 region has the DNA TGTGCCAGCAGCTTAACCCCCGGCAGAACCTACGAGCAGTACTTC. This codes for CASSLTPGRTYEQYF.